This passage covers 25 T cell receptor beta chains from one sample sequenced in a study of blood T cell repertoires in COVID-19. The protocol was immunoSEQ multiplex PCR, while the TCRdb copy is restricted to in-frame clones and leaves out a portion. The top ten clones hold approximately 5% of a sample with more than 45,000 clones, about 83% of them seen once. Material for sequencing was peripheral blood. Source of these receptors: a man aged 40-50 years with active COVID-19.

The rearrangement uses TRBV15 and TRBJ1-2; a possible D gene is TRBD1 (6 bases). Per germline, CDR1 LNHNV and CDR2 YYDKDF (reference sequence). V was shortened by 2 bases and J by 5 bases, with 15 bases between the two germline ends. This CDR3 is built from 15 residues. The CDR3: CATSRNRDAPYGYTF. CDR3 coding DNA: TGTGCCACCAGCAGAAACAGGGATGCCCCATATGGCTACACCTTC. The full variable domain, in which reference TRBV15 and TRBJ1-2 provide the parts outside the CDR3, is DAMVIQNPRYQVTQFGKPVTLSCSQTLNHNVMYWYQQKSSQAPKLLFHYYDKDFNNEADTPDNFQSRRPNTSFCFLDIRSPGLGDTAMYLCATSRNRDAPYGYTFGSGTRLTVV.

The chain couples TRBV25-1 to TRBJ2-5; D may be TRBD2 (7 bases). This CDR3 has 17 amino acids. Germline CDR1 MGHDK, CDR2 SYGVNS. V gave up 1 base and J gave up 2 bases, with 17 bases separating them. CDR3 bases: TGTGCCAGCAGTGAATGGGGGGGGCTCTTCGAACAAGAGACCCAGTACTTC. Protein product: CASSEWGGLFEQETQYF. Together with reference TRBV25-1 and TRBJ2-5, the CDR3 gives the full variable domain: EADIYQTPRYLVIGTGKKITLECSQTMGHDKMYWYQQDPGMELHLIHYSYGVNSTEKGDLSSESTVSRIRTEHFPLTLESARPSHTSQYLCASSEWGGLFEQETQYFGPGTRLLVL.

The chain joins TRBV6-6 to TRBJ2-7, with D possibly matching TRBD2 (7 bases). This CDR3 is built from 14 residues. The germline V gene encodes CDR1 MNHNY and CDR2 SVGAGI (reference sequence). Trimming stripped 6 bases from V and 5 bases from J, with 17 bases between. CDR3 region: CASSETGGGHEQYF. The CDR3 coding sequence is TGTGCCAGCAGCGAAACTGGGGGGGGGCACGAGCAGTACTTC.

The chain carries TRBV2 and TRBJ2-1; D is possibly TRBD2 (6 bases). CDR1 is SNHLY, CDR2 FYNNEI, per germline. This CDR3 spans 14 amino acids. V lost 7 bases and J 0 bases, leaving 10 bases between the germline ends. Written as DNA, the CDR3 is TGTGCCAGCAACCGGGACTTCTCCTACAATGAGCAGTTCTTC. This codes for CASNRDFSYNEQFF.

The CDR3 DNA reads as TGTGCCAGCAGCTCCCGAGGTATATCGGACAGGCCGATGGACTACGATGGCTACACCTTC. Translated, it gives CASSSRGISDRPMDYDGYTF. The chain has TRBV9 and TRBJ1-2, with 7 positions matching TRBD1. The CDR3 has 20 amino acids. The J segment lost 6 bases and the V segment lost 4 bases, leaving 27 bases of the junction unmatched. Germline V gene data show CDR1 as SGDLS and CDR2 as YYNGEE.

The rearrangement joins TRBV28 to TRBJ1-4; D is undetermined. CDR3 length: 13 amino acids. The germline V gene has CDR1 MDHEN and CDR2 SYDVKM. V shed 6 bases and J shed 10 bases, with 15 bases lying between them. The CDR3 region is CASSPLLTRKLFF. As DNA, the CDR3 is TGTGCCAGCAGCCCCCTCCTTACAAGAAAACTGTTTTTT.

This clone was counted only a few times. This chain links TRBV6-4 with TRBJ2-1; 12 nucleotides match TRBD2. Trimming cost V 0 bases and J 6 bases; bases outside gene matches: 0. Looked up from germline, CDR1 is MRHNA and CDR2 is SNTAGT. CDR3 size: 15 residues. The CDR3 protein is CASSDSTSGSNEQFF. CDR3 nucleotides: TGTGCCAGCAGTGACTCGACTAGCGGGAGCAATGAGCAGTTCTTC.

This clone was seen only once. The chain carries TRBV5-4 and TRBJ1-2; no reliable D call. The germline V and J ends were trimmed by 4 bases and 4 bases, with 14 bases remaining between them. The germline V gene encodes CDR1 SGHNT and CDR2 YYREEE (reference sequence). This CDR3 has 14 amino acids. The CDR3 region has the DNA TGTGCCAGCAGCCCCAAAGGGAGTACCTATGGCTACACCTTC. As protein: CASSPKGSTYGYTF.

The chain recombines TRBV5-1 with TRBJ2-7; 10 positions agree with TRBD1. CDR1 is SGHRS, CDR2 YFSETQ, per germline. The CDR3 has 15 amino acids. Trimming removed 0 bases from V and 2 bases from J; junction bases left unmatched: 2. The CDR3, as DNA: TGCGCCAGCAGCTTGGGGGGACAGGGGACCTACGAGCAGTACTTC. Its protein is CASSLGGQGTYEQYF.

The chain has TRBV6-5 and TRBJ2-1, with D uncertain. CDR3 size: 13 residues. Looked up from germline, CDR1 is MNHEY and CDR2 is SVGAGI. V was pared by 4 bases and J by 8 bases, with 12 bases between. The CDR3 reads CASSSTVEHEQFF. CDR3 DNA sequence: TGTGCCAGCAGTTCAACAGTTGAGCATGAGCAGTTCTTC.

The chain links TRBV6-5 to TRBJ1-4; TRBD1 agrees at 7 bases. The CDR3 is 14 amino acids. J was trimmed by 7 bases and V by 4 bases; bases with no gene match: 6. Germline V CDR1 and CDR2: MNHEY, SVGAGI. CDR3 loop: CASSFDRVGEKLFF. CDR3 nucleotides: TGTGCCAGCAGTTTCGACAGGGTTGGTGAAAAACTGTTTTTT.

V gene TRBV18 combines with J gene TRBJ1-3; tentatively, D is TRBD1 (6 bases). This CDR3 spans 17 amino acids. V was shortened by 4 bases and J by 0 bases, with 16 bases between the two germline ends. CDR1 KGHSH and CDR2 LQKENI come from the germline V gene. CDR3 bases: TGTGCCAGCTCACTACGGACAGACAGCGTCTCTGGAAACACCATATATTTT. This encodes CASSLRTDSVSGNTIYF. Using reference TRBV18 and TRBJ1-3 for the parts outside the CDR3, the full variable domain is NAGVMQNPRHLVRRRGQEARLRCSPMKGHSHVYWYRQLPEEGLKFMVYLQKENIIDESGMPKERFSAEFPKEGPSILRIQQVVRGDSAAYFCASSLRTDSVSGNTIYFGEGSWLTVV.

The CDR3: CASSFLRMDGYTF. As DNA, the CDR3 is TGTGCCAGCAGCTTCCTGAGAATGGATGGCTACACCTTC. V usage is TRBV5-4 and J usage is TRBJ1-2; no firm D call. There are 13 residues in the CDR3. V was cut by 2 bases and J by 6 bases, with 11 bases left in between. Germline loops: CDR1 SGHNT, CDR2 YYREEE (reference sequence).

The chain employs TRBV7-9 and TRBJ2-1; no reliable D call. V gave up 1 base and J gave up 10 bases, with 8 bases separating them. CDR3 length equals 12 residues. Germline CDR1 and CDR2: SEHNR and FQNEAQ (reference sequence). CDR3 sequence reads: CASSLVRSEQFF. The CDR3 DNA reads as TGTGCCAGCAGCTTAGTTCGGTCCGAGCAGTTCTTC.

The J gene is TRBJ2-7, the V gene TRBV28; no firm D call. This CDR3 has 14 residues. With 2 bases removed from V and 2 bases from J, the gap between germline ends came to 10 bases. The germline gives CDR1 MDHEN, CDR2 SYDVKM. As DNA, the CDR3 is TGTGCCAGCAGTTTAAGCCAGGCCCCCTACGAGCAGTACTTC. It yields the protein CASSLSQAPYEQYF. The full variable domain, completed using reference TRBV28 and TRBJ2-7, is DVKVTQSSRYLVKRTGEKVFLECVQDMDHENMFWYRQDPGLGLRLIYFSYDVKMKEKGDIPEGYSVSREKKERFSLILESASTNQTSMYLCASSLSQAPYEQYFGPGTRLTVT.

The rearrangement joins TRBV7-9 to TRBJ2-3; D remains ambiguous. CDR1 is SEHNR, CDR2 FQNEAQ, per germline (reference sequence). V gave up 1 base and J gave up 8 bases, with 7 bases separating them. This CDR3 has 12 amino acids. The CDR3 bases are TGTGCCAGCAGCTTAGAGGAGCGTACGCAGTATTTT. Protein: CASSLEERTQYF.

In nucleotides, the CDR3 is TGTGCCAGCAGTCCCTCGGGTCTTAGCAATCAGCCCCAGCATTTT. This translates into CASSPSGLSNQPQHF. V and J are TRBV6-5 and TRBJ1-5; no clear D. The CDR3 sequence is 15 residues long. Germline lookup yields CDR1 MNHEY and CDR2 SVGAGI. Trimming took off 5 bases at V and 0 bases at J, with 11 bases between the two ends.

The V gene is TRBV29-1, the J gene TRBJ2-3; 12 bases map to TRBD1. CDR1 is SQVTM, CDR2 ANQGSEA, per germline. V shed 4 bases, J shed 8 bases, and the junction held 7 bases outside the gene matches. The CDR3 loop spans 14 amino acids. The CDR3 region is CSVGGTGGFGTQYF. CDR3 DNA sequence: TGCAGCGTTGGGGGGACAGGGGGCTTCGGTACGCAGTATTTT.

The V and J genes are TRBV7-2 and TRBJ2-7; TRBD2 matches at 14 bases. The CDR3 consists of 16 residues. V was clipped by 1 base and J by 4 bases; unmatched bases: 3. Germline-derived CDR1 and CDR2 are SGHTA and FQGNSA. CDR3 sequence (DNA): TGTGCCAGCAGCTTAGATGGGACTAGCGGGAGTTACGAGCAGTACTTC. This codes for CASSLDGTSGSYEQYF. The full variable domain, with the rest looked up from reference TRBV7-2 and TRBJ2-7, is GAGVSQSPSNKVTEKGKDVELRCDPISGHTALYWYRQSLGQGLEFLIYFQGNSAPDKSGLPSDRFSAERTGGSVSTLTIQRTQQEDSAVYLCASSLDGTSGSYEQYFGPGTRLTVT.

CDR3 region: CASAPGVTGELFF. The CDR3 region has the DNA TGTGCCAGCGCCCCGGGGGTCACCGGGGAGCTGTTTTTT. The chain carries TRBV19 and TRBJ2-2; a possible D gene is TRBD2 (6 bases). Germline V CDR1 and CDR2: LNHDA, SQIVND (reference sequence). The CDR3 is 13 residues long. With 9 bases removed from V and 4 bases from J, the gap between germline ends came to 12 bases.

The J gene is TRBJ2-2, the V gene TRBV30, with 7 bases aligning to TRBD2. The CDR3 extends over 13 amino acids. The germline gives CDR1 GTSNPN, CDR2 SVGIG (reference sequence). Trimming cost V 4 bases and J 10 bases; bases outside gene matches: 9. CDR3 in amino acids: CAWKGTILAELFF. DNA for the CDR3: TGTGCCTGGAAAGGGACTATTCTAGCGGAGCTGTTTTTT.

The chain links TRBV15 to TRBJ1-2; D ambiguous. Germline CDR1 reads LNHNV; CDR2 reads YYDKDF (reference sequence). This CDR3 contains 15 residues. Trimming took 0 bases from V and 2 from J, leaving 10 bases between them. The CDR3 coding sequence is TGTGCCACCAGCAGAGATCGGACTCCGAACTATGGCTACACCTTC. It specifies CATSRDRTPNYGYTF.

This clone was observed once. The J gene is TRBJ2-7, the V gene TRBV18; 10 bases map to TRBD1. Unmatched junction bases numbered 5, after V lost 0 bases and J lost 9 bases. Germline CDR1 is KGHSH and CDR2 is LQKENI. The CDR3 extends over 14 amino acids. The CDR3 sequence: CASSPPRDRGTQYF. The CDR3 coding sequence is TGTGCCAGCTCACCACCCCGGGACAGGGGTACGCAGTACTTC.

CDR3 amino acids: CATSRVGREAFF. CDR3 DNA sequence: TGTGCCACCAGCAGAGTGGGCAGGGAAGCTTTCTTT. The rearrangement uses TRBV15 and TRBJ1-1, with no clear D. V dropped 1 base and J dropped 8 bases, with 8 bases sitting between them. Germline-derived CDR1 and CDR2 are LNHNV and YYDKDF (reference sequence). The CDR3 runs to 12 residues.

V is TRBV28 and J is TRBJ2-2, with 10 bases that match TRBD2. V lost 5 bases, J lost 6 bases, and 6 bases stayed unmatched. The germline V gene has CDR1 MDHEN and CDR2 SYDVKM. The CDR3 has 15 residues. CDR3 loop: CASSLGLAGAGELFF. In DNA form, the CDR3 reads TGTGCCAGCAGTCTCGGGCTAGCGGGAGCCGGGGAGCTGTTTTTT. Complete variable domain (other parts from reference TRBV28 and TRBJ2-2): DVKVTQSSRYLVKRTGEKVFLECVQDMDHENMFWYRQDPGLGLRLIYFSYDVKMKEKGDIPEGYSVSREKKERFSLILESASTNQTSMYLCASSLGLAGAGELFFGEGSRLTVL.